Sequencing of this TCR beta chain was carried out in a study of cytomegalovirus exposure and HLA in healthy donors. 13 Jbeta primers and 60 Vbeta primers were used for the PCR. Original handling: The authors later counted 70 million to 85 million unique TCR beta chains, 9 million to 12 million of them shared. Data came from immunoSEQ multiplex PCR; TCRdb stores just in-frame clones and leaves some out. V, J and clone size are taken as reported in that table, and D and trimming were inferred from the DNA itself. The data hold fewer than 200,000 clones, with around 80% observed a single time. The sequenced sample was PBMCs. The TCR originated in a woman in her 50s in good health and CMV-seronegative.

The CDR3 is CASSLPTGTNTEAFF. The DNA of the CDR3 is TGTGCCAGCAGCTTACCGACAGGGACGAACACTGAAGCTTTCTTT. The rearrangement joins TRBV5-4 to TRBJ1-1; 7 bases are a match to TRBD1. CDR3 length: 15 amino acids. The germline V gene encodes CDR1 SGHNT and CDR2 YYREEE (reference sequence). Trimming at V came to 2 bases and at J to 1 base, leaving 5 bases not matched to a gene. Using reference TRBV5-4 and TRBJ1-1 for the parts outside the CDR3, the full variable domain is ETGVTQSPTHLIKTRGQQVTLRCSSQSGHNTVSWYQQALGQGPQFIFQYYREEENGRGNFPPRFSGLQFPNYSSELNVNALELDDSALYLCASSLPTGTNTEAFFGQGTRLTVV.